This note documents a single T cell receptor (beta chain) sequence. The sample originates from a study of cytomegalovirus exposure and HLA in healthy donors. The PCR had 60 Vbeta and 13 Jbeta primers. This table comes from immunoSEQ multiplex PCR, and its TCRdb copy is limited to in-frame clones, with some not included. This repertoire shows 25,000 to 40,000 clones, about three fifths found once; its top ten account for around 23%. This sequence was found in a man aged 50 or older in good health and CMV-seropositive. Material: PBMCs.

In nucleotides, the CDR3 is TGTGCCAGCAGTTACGGGGAGACTTTCGCGTACGAGCAGTACTTC. Encoded protein: CASSYGETFAYEQYF. V is TRBV6-5 and J is TRBJ2-7; D possibly corresponds to TRBD2 (5 bases). CDR3 size: 15 residues. Per the germline V gene, CDR1 is MNHEY and CDR2 is SVGAGI. Trimming pared 2 bases from V and 4 bases from J, leaving 15 bases between.